Listed below are T cell receptor beta chains from one sample, sequenced in a study of blood T cell repertoires in COVID-19. Measured with immunoSEQ multiplex PCR; TCRdb has only the in-frame clones, and not every one. The sample shows nearly 400,000 clones, about nine tenths of them seen only once. Sequences were obtained from PBMCs or T cells enriched from blood (not recorded which). The origin of the receptors is a woman between 25 and 40 years old who had recovered from COVID-19. Both conserved end residues are part of each CDR3. The order of the fields is V gene, clone size, D gene, J gene, CDR3 protein, CDR3 DNA. D genes are given only for firm matches. Clone size is stated in some rows and not others, as once, few, many or a class when expanded.

>TRBV6-5|.|TRBD2|TRBJ2-7
CASSRTSSGNYEQYF
TGTGCCAGCAGTCGAACTTCTAGCGGGAACTACGAGCAGTACTTC
>TRBV29-1|.|.|TRBJ2-3
CSVEPGGTDTQYF
TGCAGCGTTGAACCGGGGGGCACAGATACGCAGTATTTT
>TRBV13|.|TRBD1|TRBJ2-3
CASSKDRAADTQYF
TGTGCCAGCAGCAAAGACAGGGCCGCAGATACGCAGTATTTT
>TRBV13|once|.|TRBJ1-6
CASSLAGLRSYNSPLHF
TGTGCCAGCAGCTTAGCCGGCCTGAGGTCCTATAATTCACCCCTCCACTTT
>TRBV27|.|.|TRBJ2-3
CASGSQTRTDTQYF
TGTGCCAGCGGGAGCCAGACCCGCACAGATACGCAGTATTTT
>TRBV10-3|.|.|TRBJ1-1
CAISESPPDNMNTEAFF
TGTGCCATCAGTGAGTCCCCCCCCGACAACATGAACACTGAAGCTTTCTTT
>TRBV5-1|.|TRBD1|TRBJ2-5
CASERQGIGETQYF
TGCGCCAGCGAACGACAGGGGATCGGGGAGACCCAGTACTTC
>TRBV29-1|.|.|TRBJ1-2
CSVDSDRSYGYTF
TGCAGCGTTGATAGTGACAGGTCCTATGGCTACACCTTC
>TRBV28|.|.|TRBJ1-2
CASSGGGPEGYTF
TGTGCCAGCAGTGGGGGGGGCCCGGAAGGCTACACCTTC
>TRBV4-3|.|TRBD1|TRBJ2-7
CASSRLGQGARSEQYF
TGCGCCAGCAGCCGCCTGGGACAGGGGGCGCGTAGCGAGCAGTACTTC
>TRBV6-5|.|.|TRBJ1-3
CASSLRRRGNTIYF
TGTGCCAGCAGCCTCCGTCGGCGGGGAAACACCATATATTTT
>TRBV18|.|TRBD1|TRBJ2-7
CASSPTTGGNNEQYF
TGTGCCAGCTCACCGACGACAGGGGGTAACAACGAGCAGTACTTC
>TRBV5-1|.|.|TRBJ1-2
CASSSRVGDGYTF
TGCGCCAGCAGCTCTAGGGTAGGGGATGGCTACACCTTC
>TRBV30|.|TRBD2|TRBJ2-7
CACLTSGNYEQYF
TGTGCCTGTCTGACTAGCGGAAACTACGAGCAGTACTTC
>TRBV2|.|.|TRBJ1-2
CASSGSGTTFF
TGTGCCAGCAGTGGTTCAGGGACAACCTTCTTC
>TRBV28|.|.|TRBJ2-7
CASSFWTRYEQYF
TGTGCCAGCAGTTTTTGGACTCGCTACGAGCAGTACTTC
>TRBV6-5|.|.|TRBJ1-6
CASTLKDRTYSPLHF
TGTGCCAGCACCCTTAAGGACAGAACTTATTCACCCCTCCACTTT
>TRBV9|.|TRBD2|TRBJ2-3
CASSVDPVAGRLDTQYF
TGTGCCAGCAGCGTAGACCCCGTAGCGGGCCGATTAGATACGCAGTATTTT
>TRBV23-1|few|.|TRBJ2-7
CASRVSSDEQYF
TGCGCCAGCAGGGTTTCTTCAGACGAGCAGTACTTC
>TRBV7-8|.|.|TRBJ2-6
CASSIRRDIGANVLTF
TGTGCCAGCAGCATTCGCCGGGACATTGGGGCCAACGTCCTGACTTTC
>TRBV19|.|.|TRBJ1-5
CASSLGGFNQPQHF
TGTGCCAGTAGTTTGGGAGGGTTTAATCAGCCCCAGCATTTT
>TRBV30|.|.|TRBJ1-4
CAWSVLGLEEKLFF
TGTGCCTGGAGTGTACTAGGGTTGGAAGAAAAACTGTTTTTT
>TRBV28|.|.|TRBJ2-5
CASSLFRAETQYF
TGTGCCAGCAGTTTGTTCAGGGCCGAGACCCAGTACTTC
>TRBV12-3/TRBV12-4|.|.|TRBJ2-5
CASRSESEETQYF
TGTGCCAGCCGTAGCGAAAGCGAAGAGACCCAGTACTTC
>TRBV6-5|.|.|TRBJ2-2
CASSYSTYTGELFF
TGTGCCAGCAGTTACTCGACTTACACCGGGGAGCTGTTTTTT
>TRBV28|.|.|TRBJ2-7
CASSTPGHSPYEQYF
TGTGCCAGCAGTACCCCGGGACATTCTCCCTACGAGCAGTACTTC
>TRBV20-1|.|.|TRBJ1-5
CSASTGVNQPQHF
TGCAGTGCTAGTACCGGAGTCAATCAGCCCCAGCATTTT
>TRBV14|.|.|TRBJ1-3
CASSPWEGSGNTIYF
TGTGCCAGCAGCCCCTGGGAGGGCTCTGGAAACACCATATATTTT
>TRBV30|.|TRBD1|TRBJ1-2
CAWSPDRGYGYTF
TGTGCCTGGAGCCCAGACAGGGGTTATGGCTACACCTTC
>TRBV9|.|.|TRBJ2-3
CASSVFTSVSGTDTQYF
TGTGCCAGCAGCGTATTCACCTCGGTGAGTGGCACAGATACGCAGTATTTT
>TRBV30|.|TRBD1|TRBJ2-4
CAWTRQGSAKNIQYF
TGTGCCTGGACTCGACAGGGGTCCGCCAAAAACATTCAGTACTTC
>TRBV3-1/TRBV3-2|.|.|TRBJ1-5
CASSQVAGQGPQHF
TGTGCCAGCAGCCAAGTCGCAGGGCAAGGTCCCCAGCATTTT
>TRBV14|.|.|TRBJ1-2
CASSQETGTGGYTF
TGTGCCAGCAGCCAGGAGACAGGAACGGGAGGCTACACCTTC
>TRBV19|.|.|TRBJ1-3
CASSIGAGSGNTIYF
TGTGCCAGTAGTATAGGTGCAGGCTCTGGAAACACCATATATTTT
>TRBV28|.|.|TRBJ1-2
CASSFQYGYTF
TGTGCCAGCAGTTTCCAGTATGGCTACACCTTC
>TRBV6-5|.|.|TRBJ1-1
CASSPRGSSIEAFF
TGTGCCAGCAGCCCCCGGGGTTCTTCGATTGAGGCTTTCTTT
>TRBV19|many|.|TRBJ1-4
CASSMDWEEKLFF
TGTGCCAGTAGTATGGACTGGGAAGAAAAACTGTTTTTT
>TRBV18|.|TRBD1|TRBJ1-2
CASSPRRGLQANYGYTF
TGTGCCAGCTCACCACGCAGGGGGCTCCAAGCTAACTATGGCTACACCTTC
>TRBV20-1|few|TRBD2|TRBJ2-7
CSASTGGPPYEQYF
TGCAGTGCTAGTACGGGAGGGCCTCCCTACGAGCAGTACTTC
>TRBV15|.|.|TRBJ1-2
CATSRVEGRDGYTF
TGTGCCACCAGCAGAGTTGAGGGGAGGGATGGCTACACCTTC
>TRBV30|once|.|TRBJ1-1
CAWSPEEARAFF
TGTGCCTGGAGTCCAGAGGAAGCGCGAGCTTTCTTT
>TRBV4-1|.|.|TRBJ1-2
CASSQESSRGWYGYTF
TGCGCCAGCAGCCAAGAATCGTCCCGAGGATGGTATGGCTACACCTTC
>TRBV7-9|few|.|TRBJ1-1
CASSKSGTLEAFF
TGTGCCAGCAGCAAATCCGGGACACTTGAAGCTTTCTTT
>TRBV7-9|.|.|TRBJ1-6
CASSFGQNNSPLHF
TGTGCCAGCAGCTTTGGGCAAAATAATTCACCCCTCCACTTT
>TRBV9|.|TRBD1|TRBJ1-5
CASSEGTGRQPQHF
TGTGCCAGCAGCGAGGGGACAGGGAGACAGCCCCAGCATTTT
>TRBV5-1|.|.|TRBJ1-1
CASSSHVRGGEAFF
TGCGCCAGCAGCTCACACGTGAGGGGAGGTGAAGCTTTCTTT
>TRBV10-3|.|.|TRBJ2-3
CAISDGDTQYF
TGTGCCATCAGTGACGGGGATACGCAGTATTTT